These 30 T cell receptor beta chains were all obtained from the same sample, sequenced in a study of metastatic and nonmetastatic thyroid tumors. None of the patients had undergone any treatment ahead of thyroid surgery. With MiXCR, TCRdb called clones anew from the PCR reads. The sample has some 45,000 clones; about 12% are singletons. Source material: blood. All receptors come from a male donor with papillary thyroid cancer or a benign thyroid nodule (not recorded which). Some clones in this sample may be carry-over from other donors' samples.

This clone was recorded many times. The rearrangement uses TRBV2 and TRBJ2-5, with D unclear. The CDR3 is made up of 12 amino acids. V was clipped by 5 bases and J by 4 bases, with 8 bases between them. Germline assignment: CDR1 SNHLY and CDR2 FYNNEI. CDR3 protein: CASSPTRETQYF. DNA of the CDR3: TGTGCCAGCAGTCCAACCAGAGAGACCCAGTACTTC.

This clone was seen at least ten times. The chain links TRBV7-2 to TRBJ2-3; 7 positions agree with TRBD1. CDR1 SGHTA and CDR2 FQGNSA come from the germline V gene. CDR3 length: 13 amino acids. With 3 bases clipped from V and 5 bases from J, the junction kept 2 bases outside the gene matches. CDR3 coding DNA: TGTGCCAGCAGCTTCACAGGGGTAGATACGCAGTATTTT. Translation gives CASSFTGVDTQYF. Together with reference TRBV7-2 and TRBJ2-3, the CDR3 gives the full variable domain: GAGVSQSPSNKVTEKGKDVELRCDPISGHTALYWYRQSLGQGLEFLIYFQGNSAPDKSGLPSDRFSAERTGGSVSTLTIQRTQQEDSAVYLCASSFTGVDTQYFGPGTRLTVL.

This clone was seen a handful of times. The chain's CDR3 is CASGGAGEQYF. Here the CDR3 DNA reads TGTGCCAGCGGCGGGGCTGGCGAGCAGTACTTC. The gene calls are TRBV6-2 or TRBV6-3 and TRBJ2-7; a possible D gene is TRBD2 (6 bases). V was shortened by 8 bases and J by 6 bases, with 11 bases between the two germline ends. The CDR3 consists of 11 residues. CDR1 MNHEY and CDR2 SVGEGT come from the germline V gene.

The sample holds many counts of this clone. The rearrangement joins TRBV11-1 to TRBJ2-7; 9 bases agree with TRBD2. CDR3 size: 17 residues. CDR1 is SGHAT and CDR2 is FQDESV in the germline V gene (reference sequence). Trimming at V came to 3 bases and at J to 0 bases, leaving 9 bases not matched to a gene. This CDR3 is CASSLDAGTSPSYEQYF. The CDR3 region has the DNA TGTGCCAGCAGCTTGGACGCTGGGACTAGCCCCTCCTACGAGCAGTACTTC.

This clone was detected ten times or more. The chain links TRBV27 to TRBJ2-1, with 9 nucleotides matching TRBD1. J lost 4 bases, V lost 5 bases, and 6 bases had no gene match. This CDR3 is 15 amino acids long. Germline V CDR1 and CDR2: MNHEY, SMNVEV (reference sequence). CDR3 bases: TGTGCCAGCAGTCCCGGGACAGGGCGTTACAATGAGCAGTTCTTC. Its protein is CASSPGTGRYNEQFF.

There are many counts of this clone. The J gene is TRBJ1-3, the V gene TRBV9; the match to TRBD1 covers 8 bases. From germline, CDR1 is SGDLS and CDR2 YYNGEE. V dropped 0 bases and J dropped 2; count of bases not matched to a gene: 10. There are 18 residues in the CDR3. The CDR3 is CASSVGGTGPSAGNTIYF. The DNA for the CDR3 is TGTGCCAGCAGCGTAGGCGGGACAGGACCTTCCGCTGGAAACACCATATATTTT. Together with reference TRBV9 and TRBJ1-3, the CDR3 gives the full variable domain: DSGVTQTPKHLITATGQRVTLRCSPRSGDLSVYWYQQSLDQGLQFLIQYYNGEERAKGNILERFSAQQFPDLHSELNLSSLELGDSALYFCASSVGGTGPSAGNTIYFGEGSWLTVV.

This clone was observed a handful of times. The chain recombines TRBV24-1 with TRBJ2-7; the D is unclear. From germline, CDR1 is KGHDR and CDR2 SFDVKD. The length of the CDR3 is 12 residues. The V end lost 3 bases, the J end lost 3 bases, and 5 bases lay between the germline ends. In DNA form, the CDR3 reads TGTGCCACCAGTGATAACCTCTACGAGCAGTACTTC. Translating it yields CATSDNLYEQYF.

Ten or more counts support this clone. The chain joins TRBV11-2 to TRBJ2-1; 7 nucleotides match TRBD2. With V trimmed by 2 bases and J by 4 bases, 11 bases remained unmatched. This CDR3 comprises 17 residues. Germline CDR1 reads SGHAT; CDR2 reads FQNNGV. The CDR3 DNA is TGTGCCAGCAGCTTAAATTTCGGCGGGAGACGTTACAATGAGCAGTTCTTC. It encodes CASSLNFGGRRYNEQFF.

This clone was observed at least ten times. This sequence joins TRBV28 and TRBJ1-2, with unresolved D. The germline V and J ends were trimmed by 3 bases and 4 bases, with 15 bases remaining between them. The CDR3 loop spans 15 amino acids. Germline V gives CDR1 MDHEN, CDR2 SYDVKM. In DNA, the CDR3 is TGTGCCAGCAGTTTTGCCCTTACCCTTCTCTATGGCTACACCTTC. Amino acid sequence: CASSFALTLLYGYTF.

This clone has ten or more counts. The rearrangement links TRBV5-1 to TRBJ2-5; tentatively, D is TRBD2 (6 bases). In germline, CDR1 is SGHRS, CDR2 YFSETQ. V shed 6 bases and J shed 7 bases, with 19 bases lying between them. CDR3 length: 14 amino acids. The CDR3: CASTEAGNGATQYF. CDR3 nucleotide sequence: TGCGCCAGCACCGAGGCGGGGAATGGGGCGACCCAGTACTTC.

This clone was seen repeatedly, ten times or more. The J gene is TRBJ2-7, the V gene TRBV7-9, with D tentatively TRBD2 (5 bases). CDR3 size: 14 residues. V lost 1 base to trimming and J lost 8 bases, with 15 bases between them. Per the germline V gene, CDR1 is SEHNR and CDR2 is FQNEAQ (reference sequence). CDR3 bases: TGTGCCAGCAGCTTAGGTGGAGGACGTGTCCAGCAGTACTTC. Translating gives CASSLGGGRVQQYF. Looking up the rest from reference TRBV7-9 and TRBJ2-7 gives the full variable domain: DTGVSQNPRHKITKRGQNVTFRCDPISEHNRLYWYRQTLGQGPEFLTYFQNEAQLEKSRLLSDRFSAERPKGSFSTLEIQRTEQGDSAMYLCASSLGGGRVQQYFGPGTRLTVT.

This clone has at least ten counts. The chain joins TRBV28 to TRBJ2-3; no clear D. The CDR3 is 17 residues long. The V gene lost 7 bases and the J gene lost 6 bases, with 26 bases spanning the gap. Germline lookup yields CDR1 MDHEN and CDR2 SYDVKM. The CDR3 protein is CASTPRAPGPLYDTQYF. The CDR3 coding sequence is TGTGCCAGCACTCCCCGTGCCCCCGGACCCTTGTACGATACGCAGTATTTT.

Only a few counts were recorded for this clone. This could be a read error, since a much larger clone is one nucleotide away. The J gene is TRBJ1-3, the V gene TRBV10-3; D is perhaps TRBD1 (5 bases). Germline values: CDR1 ENHRY, CDR2 SYGVKD. Trimming cost V 7 bases and J 0 bases, with 13 bases left between them. CDR3 length equals 15 residues. The CDR3 region is CAIKDILYSGNTIYF. The CDR3 DNA reads TGTGCCATCAAGGACATCCTATACTCTGGAAACACCATATATTTT.

This clone was seen many times. The genes are TRBV7-3 and TRBJ2-1; D gene ambiguous. In germline, CDR1 is SGHTA, CDR2 FQGTGA. CDR3 length: 13 residues. Trimming took off 6 bases at V and 0 bases at J, with 6 bases between the two ends. CDR3 residues: CASRSISYNEQFF. CDR3 in DNA: TGTGCCAGCAGATCGATCTCCTACAATGAGCAGTTCTTC.

This clone was picked up many times. The chain's CDR3 is CASSQDRGRGLGNTIYF. Here the CDR3 DNA reads TGCGCCAGCAGCCAGGACAGGGGTAGGGGGCTTGGAAACACCATATATTTT. V usage is TRBV4-1 and J usage is TRBJ1-3; TRBD1 aligns across 9 bases. The junction had 9 bases not matched to a gene; V was cut back by 3 bases and J by 3 bases. The CDR3 sequence is 17 residues long. The germline CDR1 and CDR2 sequences are MGHRA and YSYEKL.

This clone was found many times. V gene TRBV19 combines with J gene TRBJ1-2; 8 nucleotides agree with TRBD1. The CDR3 loop spans 14 amino acids. V lost 3 bases, J lost 6 bases, and 6 bases stayed unmatched. Germline-derived CDR1 and CDR2 are LNHDA and SQIVND (reference sequence). The CDR3 coding sequence is TGTGCCAGTAGTATTATCCAACAGGGGGATGGCTACACCTTC. It yields the protein CASSIIQQGDGYTF. Full variable domain (missing parts from reference TRBV19 and TRBJ1-2): DGGITQSPKYLFRKEGQNVTLSCEQNLNHDAMYWYRQDPGQGLRLIYYSQIVNDFQKGDIAEGYSVSREKKESFPLTVTSAQKNPTAFYLCASSIIQQGDGYTFGSGTRLTVV.

This clone was detected many times. The chain recombines TRBV20-1 with TRBJ2-2; 14 positions match TRBD2. Germline lookup yields CDR1 DFQATT and CDR2 SNEGSKA (reference sequence). The CDR3 loop spans 16 amino acids. The trim removed 3 bases at V and 6 bases at J, leaving 6 bases unmatched. CDR3 DNA: TGCAGTGCTAGGATAGGGACTAGCGGGAGATCCGGGGAGCTGTTTTTT. This sequence encodes CSARIGTSGRSGELFF.

This rearrangement joins TRBV24-1 to TRBJ2-2, with D perhaps matching TRBD1 (5 bases). This CDR3 is built from 15 residues. Germline-derived CDR1 and CDR2 are KGHDR and SFDVKD. V was cut by 7 bases and J by 4 bases, with 15 bases left in between. The CDR3 nucleotides read TGTGCCACCAGCAGTACGTGGACACTCACCGGGGAGCTGTTTTTT. This encodes CATSSTWTLTGELFF.

This clone appeared many times. The V and J genes are TRBV2 and TRBJ2-3; TRBD2 aligns across 10 bases. The V gene end was trimmed by 4 bases and the J gene end by 1 base; junction bases not matched to a gene: 2. The CDR3 loop spans 15 amino acids. Germline values: CDR1 SNHLY, CDR2 FYNNEI. CDR3 sequence reads: CASSAGTSGTDTQYF. In DNA, the CDR3 is TGTGCCAGCAGTGCTGGGACTAGCGGCACAGATACGCAGTATTTT.

The chain is built from TRBV5-1 and TRBJ2-3; D is tentatively TRBD1 or TRBD2 (6 bases each). Germline CDR1 is SGHRS and CDR2 is YFSETQ. Between the trimmed V and J ends, which lost 2 bases and 12 bases, there was a span of 25 bases. The CDR3 length is 16 residues. In DNA, the CDR3 is TGCGCCAGCAGCTTAAGCGACAAGGGGGGCACAGATATTCAGTATTTT. This codes for CASSLSDKGGTDIQYF.

This clone was seen at least ten times. The chain has TRBV6-1 and TRBJ1-1; D is undetermined. V dropped 6 bases and J dropped 6 bases, with 11 bases sitting between them. Germline V CDR1 and CDR2: MNHNS, SASEGT. The CDR3 has 12 residues. CDR3: CASRLKPSEAFF. CDR3 DNA sequence: TGTGCCAGCAGATTGAAGCCGTCTGAAGCTTTCTTT.

This clone was recorded many times. The chain employs TRBV5-1 and TRBJ1-6; D is ambiguous. With 0 bases removed from V and 1 base from J, the gap between germline ends came to 8 bases. The CDR3 has 16 residues. The germline CDR1 and CDR2 sequences are SGHRS and YFSETQ. CDR3 loop: CASSLEGVSYNSPLHF. CDR3 DNA sequence: TGCGCCAGCAGCTTGGAAGGTGTATCCTATAATTCACCCCTCCACTTT. The complete variable domain, with remaining parts taken from reference TRBV5-1 and TRBJ1-6, reads KAGVTQTPRYLIKTRGQQVTLSCSPISGHRSVSWYQQTPGQGLQFLFEYFSETQRNKGNFPGRFSGRQFSNSRSEMNVSTLELGDSALYLCASSLEGVSYNSPLHFGNGTRLTVT.

This clone came up a few times. The J gene is TRBJ1-4, the V gene TRBV6-2 or TRBV6-3, with 11 bases that match TRBD1. This CDR3 is built from 15 residues. Germline CDR1 is MNHEY and CDR2 is SVGEGT. J was trimmed by 7 bases and V by 6 bases; bases with no gene match: 7. The CDR3 here is CASSLQGQGVEKLFF. The CDR3, as DNA: TGTGCCAGCAGCTTGCAGGGACAGGGGGTTGAAAAACTGTTTTTT.

This clone has at least ten counts. Other DNA variants within this sample encode the same CDR3. The CDR3 coding sequence is TGCAGTGCTAGAGTACGGGGAGCTGGCGCTGAAGCTTTCTTT. Its protein product is CSARVRGAGAEAFF. The chain links TRBV20-1 to TRBJ1-1; no definite D call. This CDR3 comprises 14 residues. V shed 1 base and J shed 6 bases, with 15 bases lying between them. The germline V gene has CDR1 DFQATT and CDR2 SNEGSKA (reference sequence).

At least ten counts were recorded for this clone. The chain uses TRBV6-2 or TRBV6-3 and TRBJ2-5, with 7 bases aligning to TRBD1. The V gene end was trimmed by 5 bases and the J gene end by 5 bases; junction bases not matched to a gene: 11. The CDR3 totals 15 residues. Looked up from germline, CDR1 is MNHEY and CDR2 is SVGEGT. The CDR3 region has the DNA TGTGCCAGCAGTCAAGCCACAGGGGAGTGGGAGACCCAGTACTTC. This sequence encodes CASSQATGEWETQYF.

This clone was picked up many times. The rearrangement links TRBV5-1 to TRBJ2-5; 9 nucleotides line up with TRBD1. V shed 0 bases and J 2 bases; nucleotides not matched to a gene: 8. This CDR3 region has 17 residues. The germline CDR1 and CDR2 sequences are SGHRS and YFSETQ. The CDR3: CASSLGGTGPLQETQYF. For the CDR3, the DNA is TGCGCCAGCAGCTTGGGGGGGACAGGGCCATTACAAGAGACCCAGTACTTC.

Turning to this clone: Just one base apart from a much larger clone, this may be a read error. The V call is TRBV5-5, the J call TRBJ2-7; D not resolved. CDR3 size: 14 residues. The germline CDR1 and CDR2 sequences are SGHKS and YYEKEE (reference sequence). The CDR3 sequence is CASILSSIEYEQYF. Written as DNA, the CDR3 is TGTGCCAGCATCTTGTCGAGTATCGAGTACGAGCAGTACTTC.

In its sample, this clone is medium-sized. V usage is TRBV27 and J usage is TRBJ2-7; 8 bases agree with TRBD1. Germline CDR1 is MNHEY and CDR2 is SMNVEV (reference sequence). The CDR3 is 13 residues long. V lost 4 bases and J lost 4; bases outside the gene matches: 3. In DNA, the CDR3 is TGTGCCAGCAGTTATGGGACAGGATACGAGCAGTACTTC. Its protein is CASSYGTGYEQYF.

Note on this clone: A much larger clone lies one base from this, so it may be a read error. V usage is TRBV7-2 and J usage is TRBJ2-2, with D maybe TRBD1 (5 bases). Looked up from germline, CDR1 is SGHTA and CDR2 is FQGNSA. The CDR3 is made up of 13 amino acids. V dropped 6 bases and J dropped 8 bases, with 13 bases sitting between them. DNA for the CDR3: TGTGCCAGCAGATACTACAGGTCTGGGGAGCTGTTTTTT. As protein: CASRYYRSGELFF.

This clone came up many times. The V gene is TRBV28, the J gene TRBJ2-3; 8 positions agree with TRBD2. The J segment lost 4 bases and the V segment lost 6 bases, leaving 12 bases of the junction unmatched. This CDR3 contains 16 residues. Germline V CDR1 and CDR2: MDHEN, SYDVKM. The CDR3 protein is CASSLTSGSGPDTQYF. CDR3 nucleotide sequence: TGTGCCAGCAGCTTGACCAGCGGGAGTGGCCCAGATACGCAGTATTTT. Looking up the rest from reference TRBV28 and TRBJ2-3 gives the full variable domain: DVKVTQSSRYLVKRTGEKVFLECVQDMDHENMFWYRQDPGLGLRLIYFSYDVKMKEKGDIPEGYSVSREKKERFSLILESASTNQTSMYLCASSLTSGSGPDTQYFGPGTRLTVL.